The source of this T cell receptor (beta chain) is a study of shared T cell receptors in the human thymus. There are 17 residues in the CDR3. Germline lookup yields CDR1 MDHEN and CDR2 SYDVKM. Trimming cost V 5 bases and J 0 bases, with 16 bases left between them. Sequencing used immunoSEQ multiplex PCR; TCRdb keeps in-frame clones, though not all of them. The sample lists 550,000 to 800,000 clones, approximately 83% occurring once. These data are also associated with another study on human thymus T cells. As reported in that work: Resections that were taken during corrective heart surgery supplied the thymus tissue. Highly overlapping thymic repertoires among unrelated individuals were reported in related research.

The sample comprised thymocytes. The TCR was taken from a girl under three years old with a congenital heart defect. The chain combines TRBV28 with TRBJ2-2, with TRBD2 as a possible D gene (5 bases). The CDR3 region has the DNA TGTGCCAGCAGTCCTGGACGGAAACTAGCGAACACCGGGGAGCTGTTTTTT. Its translation: CASSPGRKLANTGELFF.